This T cell receptor (beta chain) was retrieved from a study of regulatory T cells in long-lasting Graves disease. Time point in this sample: newly diagnosed GD, antithyroid drugs for less than 3 months. From RNA extracted from PBMCs, the TCR library was made. Each patient gave Nine milliliters of EDTA-anticoagulated peripheral blood. Study observations and caveats: TRBV28, TRBJ1-2 and TRBJ2-5 were segments that persistent disease favored.

There are many counts of this clonotype. The antigen remains unidentified. Library construction for TCR beta used iRepertoire HTBI primers and Arm-PCR of CDR3 regions. TCRdb analysed the multiplex PCR reads with MiXCR anew, one entry per CDR3 protein. The table has around 400,000 distinct CDR3 sequences, roughly a sixth seen once. CDR3 size: 17 residues. Trimming left V 4 bases short and J 6 bases short, with 25 bases between. Germline loops: CDR1 SGDLS, CDR2 YYNGEE. The chain combines TRBV9 with TRBJ2-5, with a possible D match to TRBD1 (5 bases). The sample was peripheral blood mononuclear cells (PBMCs), taken at new diagnosis, from a patient treated with antithyroid drugs. This TCR was sampled from a female donor with Graves disease. The CDR3 coding sequence is TGTGCCAGCAGCCCCTCTGTGACGGTAGGGGCTTTGAAGACCCAGTACTTC. It translates to CASSPSVTVGALKTQYF.